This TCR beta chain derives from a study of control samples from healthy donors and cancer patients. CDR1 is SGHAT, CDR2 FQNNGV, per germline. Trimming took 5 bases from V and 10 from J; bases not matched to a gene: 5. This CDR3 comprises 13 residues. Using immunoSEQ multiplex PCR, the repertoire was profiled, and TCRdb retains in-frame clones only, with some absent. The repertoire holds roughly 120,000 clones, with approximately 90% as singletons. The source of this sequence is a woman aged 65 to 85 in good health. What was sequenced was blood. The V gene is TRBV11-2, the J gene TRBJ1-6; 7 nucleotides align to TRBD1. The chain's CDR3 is CASSDRDRSPLHF. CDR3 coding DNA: TGTGCCAGCAGCGACAGGGATCGGTCACCCCTCCACTTT. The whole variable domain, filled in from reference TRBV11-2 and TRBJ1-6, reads EAGVAQSPRYKIIEKRQSVAFWCNPISGHATLYWYQQILGQGPKLLIQFQNNGVVDDSQLPKDRFSAERLKGVDSTLKIQPAKLEDSAVYLCASSDRDRSPLHFGNGTRLTVT.